Each of the 22 T cell receptor beta chains below was sequenced from the same sample in a study of cytomegalovirus exposure and HLA in healthy donors. The study ran its PCR with 60 Vbeta and 13 Jbeta primers. Assay: immunoSEQ multiplex PCR; the TCRdb copy retains only in-frame clones and omits some. Of about 160,000 clones listed, roughly four fifths are singletons. Sequenced material: PBMCs. These receptors originate from a man aged 45-60 years in good health and CMV-seropositive.

The rearrangement uses TRBV9 and TRBJ2-1; D might be TRBD1 (6 bases). Germline V gene data show CDR1 as SGDLS and CDR2 as YYNGEE. The V gene lost 4 bases and the J gene lost 2 bases, with 19 bases spanning the gap. This CDR3 region has 17 residues. The CDR3 coding sequence is TGTGCCAGCAGCCTCCGAATTGGGGACACCACCTACAATGAGCAGTTCTTC. Translation: CASSLRIGDTTYNEQFF.

The rearrangement links TRBV9 to TRBJ2-1; D possibly corresponds to TRBD2 (6 bases). Germline V CDR1 and CDR2: SGDLS, YYNGEE. This CDR3 contains 15 residues. The germline V and J ends were trimmed by 0 bases and 3 bases, with 10 bases remaining between them. The CDR3 loop is CASSVESSGYNEQFF. CDR3 DNA: TGTGCCAGCAGCGTAGAGAGTAGCGGCTACAATGAGCAGTTCTTC.

CDR3 protein: CASRVTLNTEAFF. The CDR3 region has the DNA TGTGCCAGTAGAGTAACATTGAACACTGAAGCTTTCTTT. The chain links TRBV19 to TRBJ1-1; D unclear. The CDR3 runs to 13 residues. Per the germline V gene, CDR1 is LNHDA and CDR2 is SQIVND (reference sequence). V was clipped by 6 bases and J by 0 bases, with 8 bases between them.

The rearrangement uses TRBV7-2 and TRBJ1-2; 9 bases are a match to TRBD1. The V and J ends lost 5 bases and 5 bases, in that order; junction bases with no gene match: 6. The CDR3 runs 14 residues. The germline V gene encodes CDR1 SGHTA and CDR2 FQGNSA. CDR3 coding DNA: TGTGCCAGCAGCCCGGGACAGGGTTGGTATGGCTACACCTTC. It encodes CASSPGQGWYGYTF.

CDR3 amino acids: CASSEGTGGLTSYEQYF. The CDR3, as DNA: TGTGCCAGCAGTGAAGGGACAGGGGGCCTTACGTCCTACGAGCAGTACTTC. This chain uses TRBV2 with TRBJ2-5; 11 nucleotides line up with TRBD1. The J call is in doubt because the DNA end fits TRBJ2-7 better. The CDR3 runs 17 residues. CDR1 SNHLY and CDR2 FYNNEI come from the germline V gene.

This clone has a count of ten or more. The chain links TRBV4-3 to TRBJ2-7; weak D call: TRBD2 (5 bases). Germline values: CDR1 LGHNA, CDR2 YSLEER. There are 18 residues in the CDR3. V was pared by 0 bases and J by 0 bases, with 18 bases between. CDR3 sequence reads: CASSQDLIEGSDSYEQYF. The DNA for the CDR3 is TGCGCCAGCAGCCAAGATTTAATTGAGGGCAGTGACTCCTACGAGCAGTACTTC.

This clone occurred a few times. This chain uses TRBV28 with TRBJ1-2; TRBD1 aligns across 11 bases. This CDR3 region has 15 residues. Germline assignment: CDR1 MDHEN and CDR2 SYDVKM. With 7 bases clipped from V and 3 bases from J, the junction kept 7 bases outside the gene matches. CDR3 region: CASTPRGQGDYGYTF. The CDR3 DNA follows: TGTGCCAGCACTCCCCGGGGACAGGGGGACTATGGCTACACCTTC.

As regards this clone: The same CDR3 arises from other DNA sequences in this sample as well. CDR3 bases: TGTGCCAGCAGCTTAGTGGGGAGAGGCGAGCAGTACTTC. Amino acids: CASSLVGRGEQYF. The genes are TRBV11-2 and TRBJ2-7; TRBD2 is a possible D gene (5 bases). V lost 1 base, J lost 6 bases, and 10 bases lay in between. This CDR3 comprises 13 residues. CDR1 is SGHAT, CDR2 FQNNGV, per germline.

The V and J genes are TRBV7-9 and TRBJ2-2; 9 nucleotides line up with TRBD1. Germline V gene data show CDR1 as SEHNR and CDR2 as FQNEAQ (reference sequence). With V trimmed by 5 bases and J by 6 bases, 19 bases remained unmatched. This CDR3 is 19 amino acids long. The DNA for the CDR3 is TGTGCCAGCAGCCCACCGGGACAGGGTCGTTTTCGGAGCTCCGGGGAGCTGTTTTTT. Translation gives CASSPPGQGRFRSSGELFF.

This rearrangement joins TRBV7-2 to TRBJ1-1, with D tentatively TRBD1 (5 bases). V was cut by 5 bases and J by 2 bases, with 9 bases left in between. Germline loops: CDR1 SGHTA, CDR2 FQGNSA. The CDR3 is 13 residues long. This CDR3 is CASSLDSNTEAFF. The CDR3 region has the DNA TGTGCCAGCAGCCTTGACAGTAACACTGAAGCTTTCTTT.

This clone occurred a few times. The chain joins TRBV4-1 to TRBJ1-5; D not resolved. Germline V gives CDR1 MGHRA, CDR2 YSYEKL. The germline V and J ends were trimmed by 2 bases and 7 bases, with 15 bases remaining between them. This CDR3 has 15 amino acids. The CDR3 nucleotides are TGCGCCAGCAGCCAAACAACCGAACCGGGGCAGCCCCAGCATTTT. Translated, it gives CASSQTTEPGQPQHF.

The genes are TRBV30 and TRBJ2-5; 8 bases agree with TRBD1. Unmatched junction bases numbered 3, after V lost 2 bases and J lost 4 bases. Germline CDR1 reads GTSNPN; CDR2 reads SVGIG (reference sequence). CDR3 length equals 13 residues. CDR3 bases: TGTGCCTGGAGTCCAGGGGGCGTAGAGACCCAGTACTTC. This translates into CAWSPGGVETQYF.

J is TRBJ2-1 and V is TRBV27; D call uncertain. The germline CDR1 and CDR2 sequences are MNHEY and SMNVEV (reference sequence). Trimming pared 6 bases from V and 4 bases from J, leaving 16 bases between. This CDR3 contains 15 residues. The CDR3 spells CASRESLQLYNEQFF. The CDR3, as DNA: TGTGCCAGCAGAGAGAGTCTACAGTTATACAATGAGCAGTTCTTC.

This clone has a single count. The chain has TRBV5-5 and TRBJ2-7, with TRBD2 identical over 10 bases. CDR3 length: 15 amino acids. Unmatched junction bases numbered 3, after V lost 3 bases and J lost 0 bases. Germline V gene data show CDR1 as SGHKS and CDR2 as YYEKEE (reference sequence). CDR3 protein: CASSSLAGSSYEQYF. The DNA for the CDR3 is TGTGCCAGCAGCTCACTAGCGGGAAGCTCCTACGAGCAGTACTTC.

The chain combines TRBV7-2 with TRBJ2-3; D ambiguous. Trimming left V 1 base short and J 4 bases short, with 15 bases between. This CDR3 contains 16 residues. Germline CDR1 is SGHTA and CDR2 is FQGNSA. Here the CDR3 DNA reads TGTGCCAGCAGCTTAGATTTGGCATCCGCGGCAGATACGCAGTATTTT. Amino acids: CASSLDLASAADTQYF. The entire variable domain, with the rest obtained from reference TRBV7-2 and TRBJ2-3, is as follows: GAGVSQSPSNKVTEKGKDVELRCDPISGHTALYWYRQSLGQGLEFLIYFQGNSAPDKSGLPSDRFSAERTGGSVSTLTIQRTQQEDSAVYLCASSLDLASAADTQYFGPGTRLTVL.

This clone came up a few times. The chain combines TRBV19 with TRBJ1-5, with unresolved D. V was cut by 5 bases and J by 1 base, with 12 bases left in between. In germline, CDR1 is LNHDA, CDR2 SQIVND (reference sequence). CDR3 length: 15 amino acids. CDR3 region: CASSQYVQSNQPQHF. CDR3 DNA: TGTGCCAGTAGTCAATATGTTCAGAGCAATCAGCCCCAGCATTTT.

The J gene is TRBJ1-1, the V gene TRBV5-1; D is unclear. Germline values: CDR1 SGHRS, CDR2 YFSETQ. The CDR3 runs to 13 residues. The germline V and J ends were trimmed by 4 bases and 1 base, with 8 bases remaining between them. For the CDR3, the DNA is TGCGCCAGCAGCGCAACAGCGAACACTGAAGCTTTCTTT. Residues: CASSATANTEAFF.

The chain carries TRBV5-1 and TRBJ2-5; maybe TRBD2 (6 bases). The assigned J gene may be wrong: the sequence end matches TRBJ2-7 better. CDR1 is SGHRS and CDR2 is YFSETQ in the germline V gene. The CDR3 runs to 14 residues. CDR3 residues: CASRPRTGGYEQYF. CDR3 nucleotides: TGCGCCAGCAGACCGCGGACCGGGGGTTACGAGCAGTACTTC.

The chain recombines TRBV11-1 with TRBJ1-1; 7 bases line up with TRBD1. Germline V CDR1 and CDR2: SGHAT, FQDESV (reference sequence). The CDR3 spans 15 residues. The V segment lost 3 bases and the J segment 6 bases; nucleotides outside the gene matches: 10. CDR3 sequence: CASSFRARGVAEAFF. DNA for the CDR3: TGTGCCAGCAGCTTTAGGGCCAGGGGGGTCGCTGAAGCTTTCTTT.

The gene calls are TRBV7-9 and TRBJ2-3; TRBD1 aligns across 10 bases. Trimming took 5 bases from V and 2 from J; bases not matched to a gene: 4. Looked up from germline, CDR1 is SEHNR and CDR2 is FQNEAQ (reference sequence). The CDR3 consists of 15 residues. CDR3 nucleotides: TGTGCCAGCAGCACCGGGACAGGGGACACAGATACGCAGTATTTT. This gives the protein CASSTGTGDTDTQYF.

The chain employs TRBV4-1 and TRBJ2-7; 11 nucleotides align to TRBD1. The CDR3 is 16 residues long. CDR1 is MGHRA and CDR2 is YSYEKL in the germline V gene. Unmatched junction bases numbered 9, after V lost 4 bases and J lost 4 bases. As DNA, the CDR3 is TGCGCCAGCAGCCGAATAGGACAGGGGGCTGCTTACGAGCAGTACTTC. It specifies CASSRIGQGAAYEQYF.

The chain recombines TRBV15 with TRBJ2-2, with TRBD2 matching over 10 bases. Trimming removed 6 bases from V and 6 bases from J; junction bases left unmatched: 10. The CDR3 has 16 amino acids. The germline gives CDR1 LNHNV, CDR2 YYDKDF (reference sequence). The CDR3 DNA reads TGTGCCACCAGGCTCCTCGGAGCGGGGGGGCCCGGGGAGCTGTTTTTT. It yields the protein CATRLLGAGGPGELFF. Drawing the rest from reference TRBV15 and TRBJ2-2, the complete variable domain is DAMVIQNPRYQVTQFGKPVTLSCSQTLNHNVMYWYQQKSSQAPKLLFHYYDKDFNNEADTPDNFQSRRPNTSFCFLDIRSPGLGDTAMYLCATRLLGAGGPGELFFGEGSRLTVL.